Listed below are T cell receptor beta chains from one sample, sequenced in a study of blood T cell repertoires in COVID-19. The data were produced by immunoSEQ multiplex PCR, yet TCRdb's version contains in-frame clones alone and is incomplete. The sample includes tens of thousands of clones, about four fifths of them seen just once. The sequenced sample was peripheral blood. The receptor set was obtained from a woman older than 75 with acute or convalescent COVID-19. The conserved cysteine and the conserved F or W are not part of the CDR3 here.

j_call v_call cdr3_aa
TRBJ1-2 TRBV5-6 ASSSTGIHYGYT
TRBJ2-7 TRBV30 AWDRDRGSYEQY
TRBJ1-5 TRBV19 ASSTILTGDNQPQH
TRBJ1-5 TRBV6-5 ATQSGTGHQPQH
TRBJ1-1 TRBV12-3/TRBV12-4 ASSEQGSSEAF
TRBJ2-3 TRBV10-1 ASSEGGVGDTQY
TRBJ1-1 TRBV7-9 ASSGGRTGNTEAF
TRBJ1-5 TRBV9 ASSPHGRAEQPQH
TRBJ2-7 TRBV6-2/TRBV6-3 ASSYSRLLDEQY
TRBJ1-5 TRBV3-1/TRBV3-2 ASSRGTGSNQPQH
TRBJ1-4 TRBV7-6 ASSLGQGQEKLF
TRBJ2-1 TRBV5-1 ASSLGLAYNEQF
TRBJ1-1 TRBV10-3 AISEGTGNTEAF
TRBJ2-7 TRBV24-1 ALRRGGYEQY
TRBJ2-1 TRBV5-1 ASSLAGGLAGGTEQF
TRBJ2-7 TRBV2 ASSVAGDLYEQY
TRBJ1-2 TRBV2 ASSPQGDYGYT
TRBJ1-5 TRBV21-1 ASRNHQGRLCNQPQH
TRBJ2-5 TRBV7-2 ASSLGLAVQETQY
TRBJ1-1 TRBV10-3 AISGTGETEAF
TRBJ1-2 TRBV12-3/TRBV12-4 ASSYTGGYGYT
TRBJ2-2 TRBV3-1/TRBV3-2 ASSQQSSGGRGELF
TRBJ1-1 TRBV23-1 ASSQLNGTIRANTEAF
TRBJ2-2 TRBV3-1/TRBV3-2 ASSQWGIATGDTGELF
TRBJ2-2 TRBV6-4 ASSRQGANTGELF
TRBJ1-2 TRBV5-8 ASSTRTGLGYT
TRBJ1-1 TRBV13 ASSLGLGPSSEAF
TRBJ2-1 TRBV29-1 SVTSLAAGEQF
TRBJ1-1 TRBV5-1 ASSLSFSGNTEAF
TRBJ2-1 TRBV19 ASSIRWGRNEQF
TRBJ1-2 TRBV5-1 ASSSRDRGAYGYT
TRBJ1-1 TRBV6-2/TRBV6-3 ASSTIPANEAF
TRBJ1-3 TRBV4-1 ASSQDSRSFSGNTIY
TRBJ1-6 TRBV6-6 ASLQGKTYNSPLH
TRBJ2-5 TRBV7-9 ASSFQGGQETQY
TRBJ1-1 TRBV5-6 ASSLASLPNTEAF
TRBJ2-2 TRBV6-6 ASSPVQSTGELF
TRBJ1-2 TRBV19 ASSPPGYSYGYT
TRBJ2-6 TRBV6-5 ATRTGDTGANVLT
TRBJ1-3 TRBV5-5 ASSGTGNANTIY
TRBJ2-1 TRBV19 ASRLAGRYNEQF
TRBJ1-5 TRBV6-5 ASTRNRQGNQPQH
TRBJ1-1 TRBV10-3 AISESMYTEAF
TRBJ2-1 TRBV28 ASSSMWTSGPQNEQF
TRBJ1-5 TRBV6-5 ASSYSGSPTQH
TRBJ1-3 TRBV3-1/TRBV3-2 ASSQPGVSGNTIY
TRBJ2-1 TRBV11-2 ASSPLRGHQSYNEQF
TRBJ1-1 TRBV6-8 ASTPKGSGRLNTEAF
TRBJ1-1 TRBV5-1 ASSLAGTVNTEAF
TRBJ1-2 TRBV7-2 ASTDRVRGYT
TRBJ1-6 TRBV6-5 ASRPGQLYSPLH
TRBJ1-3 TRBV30 ASGGGPGNTIY
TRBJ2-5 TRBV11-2 ASSLVPGETQY
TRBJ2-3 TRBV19 ASTFSAGESTDTQY
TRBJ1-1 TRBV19 ASSTLTGGTEAF